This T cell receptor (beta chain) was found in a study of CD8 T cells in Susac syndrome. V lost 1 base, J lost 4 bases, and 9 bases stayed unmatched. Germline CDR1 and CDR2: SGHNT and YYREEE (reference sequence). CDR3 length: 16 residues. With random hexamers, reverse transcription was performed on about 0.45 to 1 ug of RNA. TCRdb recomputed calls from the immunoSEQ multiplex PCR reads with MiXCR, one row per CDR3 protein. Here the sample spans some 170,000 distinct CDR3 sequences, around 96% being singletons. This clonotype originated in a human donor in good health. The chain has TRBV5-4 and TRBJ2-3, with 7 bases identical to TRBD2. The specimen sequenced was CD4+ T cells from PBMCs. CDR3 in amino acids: CASSLLGGGPADTQYF. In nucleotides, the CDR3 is TGTGCCAGCAGCTTGCTGGGGGGAGGGCCCGCAGATACGCAGTATTTT.